Listed here is a single T cell receptor beta chain. As yet, its antigen is unknown. The source of the sample is a study of T cell clonotyping in hematopoietic cell transplantation. The study's findings and limits: At the given depth, recipient repertoires were over 95% de novo clonotypes.

Measured with immunoSEQ multiplex PCR; TCRdb has only the in-frame clones, and not every one. The sample lists 5,900 or so clones, around 81% occurring once. Time point given: recipient sample about 28 days before transplant, after cytoreduction. Recipients were bled about 28 days pretransplant and at posttransplant days 30, 100, 180. Per the germline V gene, CDR1 is KGHSH and CDR2 is LQKENI. V was clipped by 2 bases and J by 10 bases; unmatched bases: 7. The length of the CDR3 is 14 residues. The genes are TRBV18 and TRBJ1-4; 7 bases fit TRBD1. The material was peripheral blood mononuclear cells, obtained before stem cell transplant. The receptor was derived from a woman aged 50 to 65 with acute myeloid leukemia. Some clones in this sample may be carry-over from other donors' samples. Here the CDR3 DNA reads TGTGCCAGCTCACCAGAAGGGGGCGATCGAAAACTGTTTTTT. Protein sequence: CASSPEGGDRKLFF.